The TCR beta chain described here comes from a study of blood T cells in healthy people across ages. Study context: Template switching captured about one barcoded beta molecule per two T cells. Study conclusions and caveats: CMV status of donors was not determined, possibly confounding expanded clonotype changes. Per-million-T-cell TCR beta diversity fell roughly linearly with age.

In this sample, this clonotype turned up many times. What it recognizes is unknown. Germline CDR1 is KGHSH and CDR2 is LQKENI. The CDR3 consists of 13 residues. The junction had 6 bases not matched to a gene; V was cut back by 8 bases and J by 4 bases. Primers used in a second PCR of roughly 6 to 11 cycles were a sample-barcoded 5' primer and a J-beta primer mix. Every cDNA molecule carried a tag from a template-switch adaptor bearing 12 random nucleotides. Each CDR3 protein gets one entry after TCRdb re-called the 5' RACE reads with MiXCR. The sample carries 1.5 million or so distinct CDR3 sequences, 42% recorded once.

The receptor was derived from a woman younger than 30 in good health. Material: blood. V is TRBV18 and J is TRBJ1-2; TRBD1 aligns across 8 bases. This CDR3 is CASSPGQAYGYTF. CDR3 bases: TGTGCCAGCAGCCCGGGACAGGCCTATGGCTACACCTTC.